This passage covers 23 T cell receptor beta chains from one sample sequenced in a study of cytomegalovirus exposure and HLA in healthy donors. The PCR employed 60 Vbeta primers together with 13 Jbeta primers. TCRdb's copy holds only in-frame clones and misses some; the assay was immunoSEQ multiplex PCR. The sample records about 59,000 clones, 75% to 85% being singletons. The material sequenced was PBMCs. The receptors here all came from a human donor in good health.

This clone was counted between two and nine times. CDR3 bases: TGTGCCAGCAGCTTAGCGCTAGGGAGTCTTCCCAATGAGCAGTTCTTC. It codes for CASSLALGSLPNEQFF. The chain carries TRBV7-9 and TRBJ2-1; the D gene is possibly TRBD2 (5 bases). Germline V CDR1 and CDR2: SEHNR, FQNEAQ (reference sequence). CDR3 length equals 16 residues. Trimming cost V 0 bases and J 6 bases, with 15 bases left between them.

The chain employs TRBV5-1 and TRBJ1-5; maybe TRBD1 (5 bases). Trimming pared 0 bases from V and 5 bases from J, leaving 12 bases between. CDR1 and CDR2 from the germline V gene are SGHRS and YFSETQ. The CDR3 consists of 15 residues. The chain's CDR3 is CASSLASGLHQPQHF. CDR3 nucleotide sequence: TGCGCCAGCAGCTTGGCTTCGGGACTTCATCAGCCCCAGCATTTT.

As regards this clone: In the same sample, other DNA sequences code for this CDR3. The chain recombines TRBV7-2 with TRBJ1-2; 7 bases align to TRBD1. In germline, CDR1 is SGHTA, CDR2 FQGNSA. Trimming took 1 base from V and 7 from J; bases not matched to a gene: 0. This CDR3 is built from 12 residues. The CDR3 DNA reads as TGTGCCAGCAGCTTAGACAGGGGTGGCTACACCTTC. It specifies CASSLDRGGYTF.

The V gene is TRBV27, the J gene TRBJ1-1; D might be TRBD1 (5 bases). The length of the CDR3 is 17 residues. Looked up from germline, CDR1 is MNHEY and CDR2 is SMNVEV (reference sequence). V shed 8 bases and J shed 3 bases, with 25 bases lying between them. CDR3 residues: CASGQGKMSGEDTEAFF. For the CDR3, the DNA is TGTGCCAGCGGGCAGGGTAAGATGTCAGGTGAGGACACTGAAGCTTTCTTT.

V usage is TRBV18 and J usage is TRBJ2-1; the match to TRBD1 covers 7 bases. V lost 3 bases to trimming and J lost 5 bases; unmatched junction nucleotides: 13. Germline CDR1 is KGHSH and CDR2 is LQKENI. The length of the CDR3 is 17 residues. The CDR3 is CASSPVRRTGHHNEQFF. CDR3 in DNA: TGTGCCAGCTCACCGGTTCGGCGGACAGGTCATCACAATGAGCAGTTCTTC.

The chain carries TRBV10-3 and TRBJ2-3; the match to TRBD1 covers 11 bases. The CDR3 runs 20 residues. With V trimmed by 2 bases and J by 4 bases, 17 bases remained unmatched. CDR1 and CDR2 from the germline V gene are ENHRY and SYGVKD. The DNA of the CDR3 is TGTGCCATCAGTGAGAGCGGGACAGGGGGGTTAAGGTGGCGGGCAGATACGCAGTATTTT. Encoded protein: CAISESGTGGLRWRADTQYF.

In this sample, this clone turned up once. The gene calls are TRBV4-1 and TRBJ2-3, with 7 bases matching TRBD2. The germline CDR1 and CDR2 sequences are MGHRA and YSYEKL. The J segment lost 0 bases and the V segment lost 1 base, leaving 7 bases of the junction unmatched. The CDR3 is made up of 17 amino acids. CDR3 amino acids: CASSQVMLAASTDTQYF. The CDR3, as DNA: TGCGCCAGCAGCCAAGTGATGCTAGCGGCTAGCACAGATACGCAGTATTTT.

This chain uses TRBV5-1 with TRBJ2-7, with TRBD1 matching over 9 bases. Germline-derived CDR1 and CDR2 are SGHRS and YFSETQ. The J segment lost 4 bases and the V segment lost 7 bases, leaving 9 bases of the junction unmatched. The CDR3 spans 14 residues. CDR3 sequence: CASASDRGRYEQYF. The CDR3 region has the DNA TGCGCCAGCGCCTCGGACAGGGGTCGATACGAGCAGTACTTC.

V and J are TRBV9 and TRBJ1-5; D is uncertain. The CDR3 length is 14 residues. V gave up 0 bases and J gave up 4 bases, with 8 bases separating them. From germline, CDR1 is SGDLS and CDR2 YYNGEE. In nucleotides, the CDR3 is TGTGCCAGCAGCGTAGGAAGCGATAATCAGCCCCAGCATTTT. Amino acids: CASSVGSDNQPQHF.

The rearrangement uses TRBV9 and TRBJ1-4; perhaps TRBD1 as D (5 bases). There are 14 residues in the CDR3. Looked up from germline, CDR1 is SGDLS and CDR2 is YYNGEE. The V end lost 5 bases, the J end lost 1 base, and 9 bases lay between the germline ends. The CDR3 bases are TGTGCCAGCAGTGTGGGGCAAACTAATGAAAAACTGTTTTTT. Translated: CASSVGQTNEKLFF.

V is TRBV14 and J is TRBJ1-1; D uncertain. Germline assignment: CDR1 SGHDN and CDR2 FVKESK. The CDR3 is 13 residues long. Trimming took off 7 bases at V and 1 base at J, with 10 bases between the two ends. The CDR3 loop is CASKLQSNTEAFF. For the CDR3, the DNA is TGTGCCAGCAAGTTACAATCGAACACTGAAGCTTTCTTT.

The chain couples TRBV5-4 to TRBJ2-1, with 9 nucleotides matching TRBD2. Germline V gives CDR1 SGHNT, CDR2 YYREEE (reference sequence). The V and J ends lost 4 bases and 7 bases, in that order; junction bases with no gene match: 12. The CDR3 loop spans 16 amino acids. CDR3 sequence: CASSPHGAGGRNEQFF. In DNA form, the CDR3 reads TGTGCCAGCAGCCCCCATGGGGCGGGAGGGCGGAATGAGCAGTTCTTC.

About this clone: At one end, the junction sequence differs from germline, possibly due to a read error. This chain joins TRBV7-9 and TRBJ2-3; TRBD2 matches 14 bases. Germline assignment: CDR1 SEHNR and CDR2 FQNEAQ (reference sequence). The CDR3 is made up of 17 amino acids. The CDR3 loop is CSSSSGLAGGNTDTQYF. As DNA, the CDR3 is TGTTCCAGCAGCTCTGGACTAGCGGGGGGAAACACAGATACGCAGTATTTT.

The rearrangement links TRBV7-3 to TRBJ1-1; D possibly corresponds to TRBD1 (5 bases). CDR1 and CDR2 (germline): SGHTA, FQGTGA. V dropped 1 base and J dropped 6 bases, with 9 bases sitting between them. The CDR3 consists of 13 residues. The CDR3, as DNA: TGTGCCAGCAGCTTAAACGGAGGGGCTGAAGCTTTCTTT. This gives the protein CASSLNGGAEAFF. The full variable domain, rest sourced from reference TRBV7-3 and TRBJ1-1, is GAGVSQTPSNKVTEKGKYVELRCDPISGHTALYWYRQSLGQGPEFLIYFQGTGAADDSGLPNDRFFAVRPEGSVSTLKIQRTERGDSAVYLCASSLNGGAEAFFGQGTRLTVV.

The chain carries TRBV28 and TRBJ2-7; D remains unclear. CDR3 length: 16 amino acids. The germline CDR1 and CDR2 sequences are MDHEN and SYDVKM. V lost 2 bases and J lost 4, with 18 bases in between. DNA of the CDR3: TGTGCCAGCAGTTTAAGAGTCCCTTTTGTCGGTTACGAGCAGTACTTC. Encoded protein: CASSLRVPFVGYEQYF.

The chain is built from TRBV18 and TRBJ2-7; 11 bases line up with TRBD2. Germline CDR1 and CDR2: KGHSH and LQKENI. This CDR3 has 16 amino acids. V lost 0 bases, J lost 4 bases, and 5 bases stayed unmatched. The CDR3 sequence: CASSPPGSGRVYEQYF. Written as DNA, the CDR3 is TGTGCCAGCTCACCACCGGGTAGCGGGAGGGTTTACGAGCAGTACTTC. Using reference TRBV18 and TRBJ2-7 for the parts outside the CDR3, the full variable domain is NAGVMQNPRHLVRRRGQEARLRCSPMKGHSHVYWYRQLPEEGLKFMVYLQKENIIDESGMPKERFSAEFPKEGPSILRIQQVVRGDSAAYFCASSPPGSGRVYEQYFGPGTRLTVT.

With regard to this clone: Sequence at one end of the junction differs from germline and may be a read error. The gene calls are TRBV7-7 and TRBJ1-2; weak D call: TRBD1 (6 bases). This CDR3 has 16 residues. Germline CDR1 SSHAT, CDR2 FNYEAQ (reference sequence). The CDR3 sequence is CASSFLRVTGGGGYTF. CDR3 bases: TGTGCTAGCAGCTTTTTGCGGGTGACAGGCGGTGGGGGCTACACCTTC.

This clone is labeled large. The identical CDR3 is also encoded by other nucleotide sequences in the sample. CDR3 nucleotides: TGTGCCAGCAGCGTAGCTTCAGGGGTTCACGAGACCCAGTACTTC. Encoded protein: CASSVASGVHETQYF. The chain recombines TRBV9 with TRBJ2-5, with D perhaps matching TRBD1 (6 bases). The germline V gene has CDR1 SGDLS and CDR2 YYNGEE. CDR3 length: 15 amino acids. The ends were cut back, 0 bases at V and 5 bases at J, with 14 bases in the middle.

The chain recombines TRBV5-6 with TRBJ1-2; TRBD1 matches at 7 bases. Germline CDR1 and CDR2: SGHDT and YYEEEE. The CDR3 runs to 16 residues. Trimming at V came to 0 bases and at J to 6 bases, leaving 11 bases not matched to a gene. The CDR3 DNA reads as TGTGCCAGCAGCTTGGGCCCAAACAGGGGTTCTCATGGCTACACCTTC. Translating gives CASSLGPNRGSHGYTF.

The rearrangement joins TRBV28 to TRBJ2-1; D remains unclear. Germline CDR1 and CDR2: MDHEN and SYDVKM. V was shortened by 5 bases and J by 6 bases, with 8 bases between the two germline ends. The CDR3 loop spans 12 amino acids. CDR3 sequence reads: CASSILRNEQFF. DNA of the CDR3: TGTGCCAGCAGTATATTGCGCAATGAGCAGTTCTTC.

The table lists this clone with a count of one. The chain carries TRBV4-3 and TRBJ2-6; possibly TRBD1 for D (5 bases). Germline CDR1 LGHNA, CDR2 YSLEER. The CDR3 is made up of 17 amino acids. With 4 bases removed from V and 0 bases from J, the gap between germline ends came to 13 bases. The CDR3 coding sequence is TGCGCCAGCAGCCCCAAGACAGATCTCTCTGGGGCCAACGTCCTGACTTTC. Amino acid sequence: CASSPKTDLSGANVLTF.

This chain joins TRBV6-5 and TRBJ2-1, with D maybe TRBD2 (7 bases). This CDR3 region has 15 residues. Germline assignment: CDR1 MNHEY and CDR2 SVGAGI. Trimming shortened V by 8 bases and J by 8 bases, and 22 bases separated the two germline ends. CDR3 in DNA: TGTGCCAGCGGGGGGCCGACTAGCTCGTTCCATGAGCAGTTCTTC. Translation: CASGGPTSSFHEQFF.

This clone was recorded only once. CDR3 nucleotide sequence: TGTGCCAGCAGGGGGGCTAGCGGGATTAATGAGCAGTTCTTC. It translates to CASRGASGINEQFF. V usage is TRBV27 and J usage is TRBJ2-1; TRBD2 aligns across 9 bases. V lost 6 bases and J lost 7; bases outside the gene matches: 7. In germline, CDR1 is MNHEY, CDR2 SMNVEV (reference sequence). The CDR3 is 14 residues long.